A selection of T cell receptor beta chains follows, all from one sample in a study of cytomegalovirus exposure and HLA in healthy donors. Clones were sequenced by immunoSEQ multiplex PCR, and TCRdb holds only the in-frame ones, with some missing. The table has some 120,000 clones, 70% to 85% seen once. Material for sequencing was PBMCs. The origin of the receptors is a young woman in good health and CMV-seropositive. Both conserved end residues are part of each CDR3. Fields, in order: V gene, D gene, J gene, CDR3 protein. A D gene is named only where the DNA matches it firmly.

v_call: TRBV5-1; d_call: TRBD2; j_call: TRBJ2-3; cdr3_aa: CASSGRLAGGTLISTDTQYF
v_call: TRBV5-5; d_call: NA; j_call: TRBJ2-7; cdr3_aa: CASSLVDISGEQYF
v_call: TRBV11-2; d_call: NA; j_call: TRBJ2-7; cdr3_aa: CASSLDSVSQQYF
v_call: TRBV5-1; d_call: NA; j_call: TRBJ1-2; cdr3_aa: CASSLDPGMGYTF
v_call: TRBV5-6; d_call: NA; j_call: TRBJ1-1; cdr3_aa: CASSSFPGTEAFF
v_call: TRBV12-5; d_call: TRBD1; j_call: TRBJ2-1; cdr3_aa: CASGAGTGVDEQFF
v_call: TRBV2; d_call: NA; j_call: TRBJ2-5; cdr3_aa: CASRESQETQYF
v_call: TRBV4-1; d_call: NA; j_call: TRBJ1-2; cdr3_aa: CASSQVKGTNYGYTF
v_call: TRBV2; d_call: TRBD2; j_call: TRBJ2-1; cdr3_aa: CASSETRGGRYNEQFF
v_call: TRBV7-9; d_call: TRBD2; j_call: TRBJ2-1; cdr3_aa: CASLRGVTYNEQFF
v_call: TRBV13; d_call: NA; j_call: TRBJ2-3; cdr3_aa: CASSGQGGTTDTQYF
v_call: TRBV10-1; d_call: NA; j_call: TRBJ2-7; cdr3_aa: CASSKRVGKASDEQYF
v_call: TRBV9; d_call: NA; j_call: TRBJ2-3; cdr3_aa: CASSGRGSVYTDTQYF
v_call: TRBV7-2; d_call: NA; j_call: TRBJ2-2; cdr3_aa: CASRSFGTTNTGELFF
v_call: TRBV20-1; d_call: NA; j_call: TRBJ1-2; cdr3_aa: CSARMGEGEYF
v_call: TRBV5-6; d_call: NA; j_call: TRBJ2-2; cdr3_aa: CASSPPLGRTNTGELFF
v_call: TRBV5-4; d_call: NA; j_call: TRBJ2-5; cdr3_aa: CASSTRDDGETQYF
v_call: TRBV15; d_call: NA; j_call: TRBJ2-3; cdr3_aa: CATSSDPTGSDTQYF
v_call: TRBV4-2; d_call: TRBD2; j_call: TRBJ2-1; cdr3_aa: CASSQDSQRGYTNEQFF
v_call: TRBV5-4; d_call: NA; j_call: TRBJ1-5; cdr3_aa: CASSLDVGAGPQHF
v_call: TRBV6-1; d_call: NA; j_call: TRBJ2-2; cdr3_aa: CASSEKGHYNTGELFF
v_call: TRBV7-3; d_call: TRBD2; j_call: TRBJ2-1; cdr3_aa: CASSLRFGLAGGNEQFF
v_call: TRBV21-1; d_call: NA; j_call: TRBJ1-4; cdr3_aa: CASKGRGSNEKLFF
v_call: TRBV25-1; d_call: NA; j_call: TRBJ1-5; cdr3_aa: CASSEKSTNQPQHF
v_call: TRBV6-1; d_call: NA; j_call: TRBJ2-7; cdr3_aa: CASSEGARFPEQYF
v_call: TRBV14; d_call: NA; j_call: NA; cdr3_aa: CASSLPGTYEQYF
v_call: TRBV5-1; d_call: TRBD2; j_call: TRBJ2-1; cdr3_aa: CASSGGTSGDYNEQFF
v_call: TRBV7-2; d_call: TRBD2; j_call: TRBJ2-1; cdr3_aa: CASRRGIWNEQFF
v_call: TRBV15; d_call: TRBD1; j_call: TRBJ2-7; cdr3_aa: CATSGTGVEQYF
v_call: TRBV6-6; d_call: TRBD1; j_call: TRBJ1-4; cdr3_aa: CASSRRQGASNEKLFF
v_call: TRBV6-1; d_call: TRBD1; j_call: TRBJ1-5; cdr3_aa: CASSQYDRGRRAQHF
v_call: TRBV4-2; d_call: TRBD2; j_call: TRBJ2-5; cdr3_aa: CASSHDSGGAETQYF
v_call: TRBV7-9; d_call: TRBD1; j_call: TRBJ2-7; cdr3_aa: CASSLEGQGGGGQYF
v_call: TRBV11-3; d_call: NA; j_call: TRBJ2-1; cdr3_aa: CASSIQGLEDDEQFF
v_call: TRBV28; d_call: NA; j_call: TRBJ2-7; cdr3_aa: CASRGGEPNEQYF
v_call: TRBV5-1; d_call: NA; j_call: TRBJ1-3; cdr3_aa: CASSWHGGNTIYF
v_call: TRBV5-4; d_call: NA; j_call: TRBJ1-4; cdr3_aa: CASSWKAGRYEKLFF
v_call: TRBV7-8; d_call: NA; j_call: TRBJ2-7; cdr3_aa: CASRSSYEQYF
v_call: TRBV4-1; d_call: NA; j_call: TRBJ1-6; cdr3_aa: CASSQGDTGLSPLHF
v_call: TRBV6-5; d_call: NA; j_call: TRBJ1-2; cdr3_aa: CASSEVGLTYGYTF
v_call: TRBV6-5; d_call: NA; j_call: TRBJ1-6; cdr3_aa: CASSSRVLNSPLHF
v_call: TRBV27; d_call: NA; j_call: TRBJ2-1; cdr3_aa: CASSLQGSYNEQFF
v_call: TRBV27; d_call: TRBD1; j_call: TRBJ1-1; cdr3_aa: CASSLSGTGVDTEAFF
v_call: TRBV6-6; d_call: TRBD1; j_call: TRBJ2-7; cdr3_aa: CASSTRQGVYEQYF
v_call: TRBV5-4; d_call: TRBD2; j_call: TRBJ2-5; cdr3_aa: CASSFGGGGALETQYF
v_call: TRBV7-2; d_call: TRBD2; j_call: TRBJ2-7; cdr3_aa: CASSALKERGGGYEQYF
v_call: TRBV6-4; d_call: TRBD1; j_call: TRBJ2-1; cdr3_aa: CASSDEGATGAYNEQFF
v_call: TRBV9; d_call: NA; j_call: TRBJ1-1; cdr3_aa: CASSVGGGMNTEAFF
v_call: TRBV6-4; d_call: NA; j_call: TRBJ1-5; cdr3_aa: CASSRKGRFCNQPQHF
v_call: TRBV27; d_call: NA; j_call: TRBJ2-5; cdr3_aa: CASSLVLSETQYF
v_call: TRBV4-2; d_call: TRBD2; j_call: TRBJ2-5; cdr3_aa: CASSQSIAGARSQYF
v_call: TRBV28; d_call: NA; j_call: TRBJ1-5; cdr3_aa: CASTTGSTGGNQPQHF
v_call: TRBV18; d_call: NA; j_call: TRBJ1-6; cdr3_aa: CASSPQRQVGNSPLHF
v_call: TRBV27; d_call: NA; j_call: TRBJ2-1; cdr3_aa: CASSLLDNEQFF
v_call: TRBV7-9; d_call: NA; j_call: TRBJ2-3; cdr3_aa: CAINTDTQYF
v_call: TRBV5-1; d_call: NA; j_call: TRBJ2-7; cdr3_aa: CASSPQGDYEQYF
v_call: TRBV29-1; d_call: NA; j_call: TRBJ2-7; cdr3_aa: CSVLTGSEQYF
v_call: TRBV27; d_call: TRBD2; j_call: TRBJ2-3; cdr3_aa: CASSLGGSGGAENTQYF
v_call: TRBV30; d_call: NA; j_call: TRBJ2-7; cdr3_aa: CAWSGPTGEQYF
v_call: TRBV5-1; d_call: TRBD1; j_call: TRBJ1-6; cdr3_aa: CASSLAPSGTGNSPLHF